These T cell receptor beta chains were read from a single sample in a study of T cells in Graves' hyperthyroidism and ophthalmopathy. TCRdb ran MiXCR on the multiplex PCR reads and lists one entry per CDR3 protein. The sample comprises 600,000 or so distinct CDR3 sequences, 15% to 20% of which are singletons, and 3.5% to 4% rests with the top ten. Sequencing was done on a sample of blood. The origin of the receptors is a woman aged 25-40 years with Graves' hyperthyroidism. CDR3s include the opening cysteine and the closing phenylalanine or tryptophan. D genes are given only for firm matches. Some rows have no size entry. The others give once, few or many, or a class for an expanded clone.

abundance	d_gene	v_gene	j_gene	CDR3nt	CDR3aa
few	.	TRBV6-1	TRBJ1-5	TGTGCCAGCAGTCCTCGGGAGAGAGACTTTGAGCATTTT	CASSPRERDFEHF
.	.	TRBV6-1	TRBJ1-6	TGTGCCAGCAGGGTAGGGGGTTCACCCCTCCACTTT	CASRVGGSPLHF
few	.	TRBV24-1	TRBJ2-5	TGTGCCACCAGTGATACCACTACTAGCATTGGGGAGACCCAGTACTTC	CATSDTTTSIGETQYF
many	.	TRBV28	TRBJ1-2	TGTGCCAGCAGTCCGGGAGCCTGGGGCTACACCTTC	CASSPGAWGYTF
.	.	TRBV5-5	TRBJ1-1	TGTGCCAGCAGCTTGATTATGAACACTGAAGCTTTCTTT	CASSLIMNTEAFF
.	TRBD2	TRBV24-1	TRBJ2-5	TGTGCCACCAGTGATCTTCCCGGACTAGCGGATAAAGAGACCCAGTACTTC	CATSDLPGLADKETQYF
many	TRBD2	TRBV20-1	TRBJ2-1	TGCAGTGCTAGAACTCCTAGCGGGCCTTACAATGAGCAGTTCTTC	CSARTPSGPYNEQFF
few	.	TRBV7-2	TRBJ1-3	TGTGCCAGCAGCCCCGGGAACTCTGGAAACACCATATATTTT	CASSPGNSGNTIYF
many	.	TRBV2	TRBJ1-5	TGTGCCAGCAGTGTGTGGCTGCTTAATCAGCCCCAGCATTTT	CASSVWLLNQPQHF
many	TRBD2	TRBV7-9	TRBJ2-5	TGTGCCAGCAGCCGGGCCTTAGCGGGGGAGACCCAGTACTTC	CASSRALAGETQYF
few	.	TRBV4-2	TRBJ1-3	TGTGCCAGCAGCCGCCAGGGAACCTCTGGAAACACCATATATTTT	CASSRQGTSGNTIYF
few	.	TRBV15	TRBJ1-5	TGTGCCACCAGCAGGGAGATTAGGGGCCAACAGCCCCAGCATTTT	CATSREIRGQQPQHF
many	.	TRBV28	TRBJ2-2	TGTGCCAGCACCCCCATCCACACGGGGACGAACACCGGGGAGCTGTTTTTT	CASTPIHTGTNTGELFF
.	.	TRBV15	TRBJ2-5	TGTGCCACCAGCAGAGAACTACAAGAGACCCAGTACTTC	CATSRELQETQYF
few	TRBD1	TRBV27	TRBJ1-5	TGTGCCAGCAGATCCCGACAGGGCGGCAATCAGCCCCAGCATTTT	CASRSRQGGNQPQHF
few	.	TRBV19	TRBJ2-3	TGTGCCAGTAGTTTCGGACAGAGCCGCACAGATACGCAGTATTTT	CASSFGQSRTDTQYF
.	TRBD1	TRBV6-9	TRBJ2-2	TGTGCCAGCAGATATCCTGGGACAGGGACCGGGCAGCTGTTTTTT	CASRYPGTGTGQLFF
many	.	TRBV4-1	TRBJ1-1	TGCGCCAGCAGCCAAAAGGGATACACTGAAGCTTTCTTT	CASSQKGYTEAFF
many	.	TRBV28	TRBJ1-1	TGTGCCAGCAGTCGATTGAACACTGAAGCTTTCTTT	CASSRLNTEAFF
many	.	TRBV6-1	TRBJ2-7	TGTGCCAGCAGTTATGGGGGGGGGGGGCTCTACGAGCAGTACTTC	CASSYGGGGLYEQYF
many	TRBD1	TRBV6-2/TRBV6-3	TRBJ2-7	TGTGCCAGCACCACAGGGGGCTACGAGCAGTACTTC	CASTTGGYEQYF
few	.	TRBV19	TRBJ2-3	TGTGCCAGTAGTATGGGAGCCGCAGATACGCAGTATTTT	CASSMGAADTQYF
few	TRBD2	TRBV7-9	TRBJ2-5	TGTGCCAGCGGGACTAGCGGGAGGCGGGCAGAGACCCAGTACTTC	CASGTSGRRAETQYF
many	TRBD2	TRBV6-5	TRBJ2-7	TGTGCCAGCAGTTACCGGGGGGTATTAGCGGGAGAAGGAAGCTACGAGCAGTACTTC	CASSYRGVLAGEGSYEQYF
many	.	TRBV3-1	TRBJ1-1	TGTGCCAGCAGCCCACAGCCGAACACTGAAGCTTTCTTT	CASSPQPNTEAFF
.	.	TRBV29-1	TRBJ2-6	TGCAGCGGCAGGGGTATTGGGGCCAACGTCCTGACTTTC	CSGRGIGANVLTF
many	.	TRBV6-1	TRBJ1-1	TGTGCCAGCAGTGAGCTAGGTGACACTGAAGCTTTCTTT	CASSELGDTEAFF
few	.	TRBV6-2/TRBV6-3	TRBJ2-5	TGTGCCAGCACCCGGGGGTCACAAGAGACCCAGTACTTC	CASTRGSQETQYF
.	.	TRBV7-3	TRBJ1-1	TGTGCCAGCAGCCCCGCCTTAGATGGCAGGACCGCTATGAACACTGAAGCTTTCTTT	CASSPALDGRTAMNTEAFF
few	TRBD2	TRBV3-1	TRBJ2-3	TGTGCCAGCAGCCAAGGGGACCTAGCGGGCGGATACACAGATACGCAGTATTTT	CASSQGDLAGGYTDTQYF
.	.	TRBV5-1	TRBJ2-7	TGCGCCGGCAGCTTTTCGGGCGAGCAGTACTTC	CAGSFSGEQYF
many	.	TRBV27	TRBJ2-3	TGTGCCAGCAGAGATACAGGATCCACAGATACGCAGTATTTT	CASRDTGSTDTQYF
.	.	TRBV19	TRBJ1-5	TGTGCCAGTAGTATCCCCGGCCTTTATCAGCCCCAGCATTTT	CASSIPGLYQPQHF
few	.	TRBV7-8	TRBJ2-3	TGTGCCAGCAGCTCAGGGACTCCTGGTTGGGATACGCAGTATTTT	CASSSGTPGWDTQYF
.	.	TRBV20-1	TRBJ2-4	TGCAGTGCTAGAGATGGGACGGAGACTAAAAACATTCAGTACTTC	CSARDGTETKNIQYF
.	.	TRBV10-2	TRBJ2-7	TGCGCCAGCAGTGAGTCGGCGACAGTATTATCCGAGCAGTACTTC	CASSESATVLSEQYF